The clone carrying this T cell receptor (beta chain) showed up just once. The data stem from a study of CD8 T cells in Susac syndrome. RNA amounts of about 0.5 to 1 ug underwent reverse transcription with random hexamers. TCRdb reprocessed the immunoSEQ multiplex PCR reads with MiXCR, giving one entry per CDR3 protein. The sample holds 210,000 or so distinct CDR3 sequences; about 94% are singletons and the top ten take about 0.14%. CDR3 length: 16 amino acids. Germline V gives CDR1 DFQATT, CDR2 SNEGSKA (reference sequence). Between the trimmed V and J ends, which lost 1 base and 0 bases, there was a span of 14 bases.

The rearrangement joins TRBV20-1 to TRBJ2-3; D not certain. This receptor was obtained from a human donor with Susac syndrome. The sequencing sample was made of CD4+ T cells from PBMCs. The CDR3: CSARAGPPRSTDTQYF. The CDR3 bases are TGCAGTGCTAGAGCCGGACCACCCCGAAGCACAGATACGCAGTATTTT.